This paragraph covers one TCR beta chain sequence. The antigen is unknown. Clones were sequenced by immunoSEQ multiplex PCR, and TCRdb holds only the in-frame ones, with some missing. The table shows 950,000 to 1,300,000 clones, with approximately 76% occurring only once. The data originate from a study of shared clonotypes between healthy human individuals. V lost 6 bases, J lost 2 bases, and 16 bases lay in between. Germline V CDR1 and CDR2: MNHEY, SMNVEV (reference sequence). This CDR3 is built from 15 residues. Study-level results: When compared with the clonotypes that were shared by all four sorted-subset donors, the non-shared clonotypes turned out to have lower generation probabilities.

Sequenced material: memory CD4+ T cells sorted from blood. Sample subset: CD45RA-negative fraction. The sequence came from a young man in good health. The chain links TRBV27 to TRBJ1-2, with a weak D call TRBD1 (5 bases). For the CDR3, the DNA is TGTGCCAGCAGCCCAGCCCCGGGACCGAACTATGGCTACACCTTC. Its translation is CASSPAPGPNYGYTF.